The present T cell receptor (beta chain) was sequenced within a study of T cells in Graves' hyperthyroidism and ophthalmopathy. The source material, RNA transcripts, was used to amplify TCR beta CDR3 regions. TCR CDR3 regions were first amplified by RT-PCR with HTBI primers. Via MiXCR, TCRdb re-called the multiplex PCR reads, giving one row per CDR3 protein. The table shows roughly 250,000 distinct CDR3 sequences, with around 20% occurring only once. CDR3 size: 17 residues. Per the germline V gene, CDR1 is SGHTA and CDR2 is FQGTGA. J was trimmed by 7 bases and V by 0 bases; bases with no gene match: 5. This clonotype turned up a few times.

Sequencing was done on a sample of blood. The chain carries TRBV7-3 and TRBJ2-1; the match to TRBD2 covers 14 bases. This sequence was found in a young man with Graves' ophthalmopathy. The CDR3 sequence: CASSLTRLAGGPNEQFF. DNA of the CDR3: TGTGCCAGCAGCTTAACTCGACTAGCGGGAGGGCCGAATGAGCAGTTCTTC.